This TCR beta chain originates from a study of blood T cell repertoires in COVID-19. On the study more broadly: PBMCs, B-cell-depleted T cells, or T cells were the source of the cDNA or gDNA that made up the material.

The CDR3 length is 14 residues. Per the germline V gene, CDR1 is GTSNPN and CDR2 is SVGIG (reference sequence). Trimming cost V 0 bases and J 2 bases, with 11 bases left between them. This clone has ten or more counts. Methods used by the authors: Quantification of nucleated cells was approximated via reference gene primer amplification. Assay: immunoSEQ multiplex PCR; the TCRdb copy retains only in-frame clones and omits some. The V and J calls and the clone size are those of that table, but D and trimming were determined from the DNA. Of some 250,000 clones listed, roughly 90% are singletons. The specimen was peripheral blood. This clonotype was obtained from a man younger than 45 who had recovered from COVID-19. The chain joins TRBV30 to TRBJ2-7; a possible D gene is TRBD1 (6 bases). The CDR3 loop is CAWSVLQGAYEQYF. The CDR3 nucleotides are TGTGCCTGGAGTGTACTACAGGGCGCCTACGAGCAGTACTTC. Filled out from reference TRBV30 and TRBJ2-7, the complete variable domain reads SQTIHQWPATLVQPVGSPLSLECTVEGTSNPNLYWYRQAAGRGLQLLFYSVGIGQISSEVPQNLSASRPQDRQFILSSKKLLLSDSGFYLCAWSVLQGAYEQYFGPGTRLTVT.